Below, 27 T cell receptor beta chains from the same sample are listed, as sequenced in a study of blood T cells in healthy people across ages. Combining a sample-barcoded 5' primer with a J-beta primer mix, a second PCR ran for roughly 7 to 12 cycles. MiXCR, run by TCRdb on the 5' RACE reads, gives a single entry per CDR3 protein. The table shows about 680,000 distinct CDR3 sequences, with 45% to 50% occurring only once. Sequenced material: blood. The receptors come from a woman aged 60-70 years in good health.

The chain recombines TRBV27 with TRBJ2-5; D is possibly TRBD1 (5 bases). The V gene lost 10 bases and the J gene lost 1 base, with 7 bases spanning the gap. CDR3 size: 11 residues. Germline CDR1 reads MNHEY; CDR2 reads SMNVEV (reference sequence). The CDR3 nucleotides are TGTGCCAACAGGACCCAAGAGACCCAGTACTTC. It specifies CANRTQETQYF.

The gene calls are TRBV2 and TRBJ2-3; TRBD1 might be the D (6 bases). Germline V CDR1 and CDR2: SNHLY, FYNNEI. Trimming cost V 7 bases and J 4 bases, with 9 bases left between them. The CDR3 totals 12 residues. In DNA form, the CDR3 reads TGTGCCAGCACCCAGGGGTCAGATACGCAGTATTTT. It translates to CASTQGSDTQYF.

This chain joins TRBV20-1 and TRBJ2-3, with 7 bases aligning to TRBD1. In germline, CDR1 is DFQATT, CDR2 SNEGSKA (reference sequence). The CDR3 covers 14 residues. V shed 6 bases, J shed 3 bases, and the junction held 9 bases outside the gene matches. CDR3 residues: CSARTGTVTDTQYF. CDR3 in DNA: TGCAGTGCGCGGACCGGGACAGTAACAGATACGCAGTATTTT.

The chain joins TRBV18 to TRBJ1-4; D possibly corresponds to TRBD1 (5 bases). Germline CDR1 and CDR2: KGHSH and LQKENI. The V end lost 3 bases, the J end lost 5 bases, and 10 bases lay between the germline ends. This CDR3 contains 14 residues. The CDR3 loop reads CASSPGRENEKLFF. The CDR3 coding sequence is TGTGCCAGCTCACCGGGCAGGGAAAATGAAAAACTGTTTTTT.

The chain carries TRBV4-3 and TRBJ1-4; 9 bases are shared with TRBD1. Trimming removed 2 bases from V and 0 bases from J; junction bases left unmatched: 4. This CDR3 spans 17 amino acids. Germline lookup yields CDR1 LGHNA and CDR2 YSLEER. DNA of the CDR3: TGCGCCAGCAGCCAATTCACAGGGGGCGCAACTAATGAAAAACTGTTTTTT. Translation gives CASSQFTGGATNEKLFF.

This chain links TRBV10-3 with TRBJ2-1; 10 bases agree with TRBD2. The CDR3 covers 18 residues. V shed 2 bases, J shed 4 bases, and the junction held 11 bases outside the gene matches. The germline V gene has CDR1 ENHRY and CDR2 SYGVKD. As DNA, the CDR3 is TGTGCCATCAGTGAGGAGGTAGCGGGAGGCCCATATTACAATGAGCAGTTCTTC. Its translation is CAISEEVAGGPYYNEQFF.

Ten or more counts support this clonotype. This chain joins TRBV7-2 and TRBJ2-7; 8 bases agree with TRBD1. After removal of 6 bases from V and 5 bases from J, the junction contained 9 bases not matched to a gene. The length of the CDR3 is 14 residues. Germline values: CDR1 SGHTA, CDR2 FQGNSA. CDR3 residues: CASSPRTGLNEQYF. For the CDR3, the DNA is TGTGCCAGCAGTCCTCGGACAGGGCTCAACGAGCAGTACTTC.

V is TRBV29-1 and J is TRBJ2-2; perhaps TRBD1 as D (6 bases). This CDR3 has 12 amino acids. The V end was cut by 2 bases, the J end by 6 bases, with 7 bases between. CDR1 and CDR2 (germline): SQVTM, ANQGSEA. The CDR3 reads CSVERGSGELFF. The CDR3 DNA follows: TGCAGCGTTGAAAGGGGGTCCGGGGAGCTGTTTTTT.

In its sample, this clonotype was seen a few times. The V call is TRBV6-5, the J call TRBJ2-7; no reliable D call. V lost 1 base, J lost 0 bases, and 7 bases lay in between. The CDR3 covers 14 residues. CDR1 MNHEY and CDR2 SVGAGI come from the germline V gene. Here the CDR3 DNA reads TGTGCCAGCAGTTACTTCGGCACCTCCTACGAGCAGTACTTC. As protein: CASSYFGTSYEQYF.

There are a few counts of this clonotype. V is TRBV7-2 and J is TRBJ2-1, with D uncertain. The DNA end lines up better with TRBJ2-7; the J call may be wrong. CDR1 SGHTA and CDR2 FQGNSA come from the germline V gene. The CDR3 spans 15 residues. CDR3 nucleotide sequence: TGTGCCAGCAGCTTTGCGTGGTCCTCCTACAATGAGCAGTACTTC. Translation: CASSFAWSSYNEQYF.

This clonotype was detected once. This rearrangement joins TRBV12-3 or TRBV12-4 to TRBJ2-3, with TRBD1 as a possible D gene (5 bases). There are 14 residues in the CDR3. With 6 bases removed from V and 4 bases from J, the gap between germline ends came to 14 bases. CDR3 residues: CASSCRGRADTQYF. DNA for the CDR3: TGTGCCAGCAGCTGCCGTGGCAGGGCAGATACGCAGTATTTT.

The V and J genes are TRBV10-3 and TRBJ1-2; the D gene is possibly TRBD1 (6 bases). V was trimmed by 6 bases and J by 2 bases, leaving 16 bases between them. In germline, CDR1 is ENHRY, CDR2 SYGVKD. This CDR3 has 15 residues. CDR3 sequence (DNA): TGTGCCATCAGAGGGGGGGGCGGATACAACTATGGCTACACCTTC. Protein: CAIRGGGGYNYGYTF.

The rearrangement uses TRBV10-2 and TRBJ2-1, with 12 bases fitting TRBD2. This CDR3 comprises 16 residues. Trimming took 5 bases from V and 0 from J; bases not matched to a gene: 2. Germline-derived CDR1 and CDR2 are WSHSY and SAAADI. This CDR3 reads CASSPSGRASYNEQFF. The CDR3 region has the DNA TGCGCCAGCAGTCCTAGCGGGAGGGCCTCCTACAATGAGCAGTTCTTC.

This clonotype appeared once. V and J are TRBV4-3 and TRBJ2-5; TRBD1 agrees at 10 bases. The CDR3 has 15 residues. V shed 0 bases, J shed 13 bases, and the junction held 11 bases outside the gene matches. The germline CDR1 and CDR2 sequences are LGHNA and YSLEER. CDR3 region: CASSQERGQGFERYF. The DNA for the CDR3 is TGCGCCAGCAGCCAAGAACGGGGACAGGGGTTCGAGCGGTACTTC.

The V and J genes are TRBV30 and TRBJ1-2; TRBD1 might be the D (5 bases). V was shortened by 3 bases and J by 8 bases, with 13 bases between the two germline ends. The CDR3 has 12 amino acids. CDR1 GTSNPN and CDR2 SVGIG come from the germline V gene (reference sequence). CDR3 sequence (DNA): TGTGCCTGGAGCCCGGGACCGCAAGGCTACACCTTC. Its translation: CAWSPGPQGYTF.

This chain uses TRBV28 with TRBJ2-6; TRBD2 is a possible D gene (5 bases). Germline V gene lookup returns CDR1 MDHEN and CDR2 SYDVKM. V was cut by 1 base and J by 0 bases, with 16 bases left in between. CDR3 length equals 19 residues. The DNA of the CDR3 is TGTGCCAGCAGTTTATACCTAGCTCCCGCGAGCTCTGGGGCCAACGTCCTGACTTTC. Translation: CASSLYLAPASSGANVLTF.

This rearrangement joins TRBV28 to TRBJ2-1, with D perhaps assigned TRBD1 or TRBD2 (5 bases each). The length of the CDR3 is 15 residues. V shed 6 bases and J shed 5 bases, with 17 bases lying between them. CDR1 MDHEN and CDR2 SYDVKM come from the germline V gene. The CDR3 sequence is CASRTHLVGDNEQFF. The CDR3 DNA reads TGTGCCAGCAGAACCCATCTAGTGGGGGACAATGAGCAGTTCTTC.

The chain has TRBV7-2 and TRBJ1-5; no firm D call. The V end lost 1 base, the J end lost 2 bases, and 15 bases lay between the germline ends. The CDR3 is made up of 17 amino acids. The germline V gene encodes CDR1 SGHTA and CDR2 FQGNSA. CDR3: CASSLVPHRSGNQPQHF. CDR3 DNA: TGTGCCAGCAGCTTAGTCCCCCACAGAAGCGGCAATCAGCCCCAGCATTTT. Combining the CDR3 with reference TRBV7-2 and TRBJ1-5 gives the whole variable domain GAGVSQSPSNKVTEKGKDVELRCDPISGHTALYWYRQSLGQGLEFLIYFQGNSAPDKSGLPSDRFSAERTGGSVSTLTIQRTQQEDSAVYLCASSLVPHRSGNQPQHFGDGTRLSIL.

This chain joins TRBV20-1 and TRBJ2-7; possibly TRBD1 or TRBD2 for D (5 bases each). V lost 3 bases and J lost 0, with 12 bases in between. CDR3 length: 14 residues. Germline V lookup: CDR1 DFQATT, CDR2 SNEGSKA (reference sequence). The CDR3 protein is CSASTGTSSYEQYF. CDR3 sequence (DNA): TGCAGTGCTAGTACCGGGACCAGCTCCTACGAGCAGTACTTC.

The table lists this clonotype with a count of one. The V and J genes are TRBV20-1 and TRBJ2-1, with 13 bases that match TRBD2. Per the germline V gene, CDR1 is DFQATT and CDR2 is SNEGSKA (reference sequence). The CDR3 is made up of 15 amino acids. With 6 bases clipped from V and 8 bases from J, the junction kept 10 bases outside the gene matches. The CDR3 region is CSATHGLAGVHEQFF. The CDR3 DNA is TGCAGTGCCACCCACGGACTAGCGGGAGTCCATGAGCAGTTCTTC.

This clonotype was picked up a small number of times. The chain has TRBV20-1 and TRBJ2-1; 9 positions agree with TRBD1. Trimming took 5 bases from V and 9 from J; bases not matched to a gene: 8. This CDR3 has 13 residues. CDR1 is DFQATT and CDR2 is SNEGSKA in the germline V gene (reference sequence). The CDR3: CSAPTGTGIEQFF. The CDR3 nucleotides are TGCAGTGCTCCTACTGGGACAGGGATTGAGCAGTTCTTC.

The rearrangement uses TRBV20-1 and TRBJ2-3, with 13 nucleotides matching TRBD2. Per germline, CDR1 DFQATT and CDR2 SNEGSKA (reference sequence). J lost 6 bases, V lost 4 bases, and 7 bases had no gene match. The CDR3 spans 15 residues. The CDR3 bases are TGCAGTGCTAACCCGGGACTAGCGGGAACGGATACGCAGTATTTT. This sequence encodes CSANPGLAGTDTQYF.

The V call is TRBV2, the J call TRBJ2-3, with TRBD2 identical over 7 bases. J lost 2 bases, V lost 4 bases, and 6 bases had no gene match. The length of the CDR3 is 15 residues. In germline, CDR1 is SNHLY, CDR2 FYNNEI. The CDR3 DNA reads as TGTGCCAGCAGTGCTAGCGGCGACCCCACAGATACGCAGTATTTT. Encoded protein: CASSASGDPTDTQYF.

This clonotype was picked up a small number of times. The J gene is TRBJ2-1, the V gene TRBV5-8; 10 bases match TRBD2. CDR1 and CDR2 (germline): SGHTS, YDEGEE. Trimming removed 2 bases from V and 6 bases from J; junction bases left unmatched: 8. The CDR3 contains 16 residues. The CDR3 DNA is TGTGCCAGCAGCTTTGAAAGGAGCGGGAGGGGCAATGAGCAGTTCTTC. Encoded protein: CASSFERSGRGNEQFF.

This clonotype was counted many times. J is TRBJ2-1 and V is TRBV10-3; the match to TRBD1 covers 9 bases. Germline CDR1 and CDR2: ENHRY and SYGVKD. The junction had 6 bases not matched to a gene; V was cut back by 6 bases and J by 6 bases. This CDR3 is 14 amino acids long. CDR3 region: CAIRLGQGINEQFF. The CDR3 DNA sequence: TGTGCCATCAGACTGGGACAGGGAATCAATGAGCAGTTCTTC.

The rearrangement uses TRBV29-1 and TRBJ2-3; 12 bases fit TRBD1. CDR1 and CDR2 (germline): SQVTM, ANQGSEA. The CDR3 consists of 14 residues. V gave up 3 bases and J gave up 6 bases; unmatched junction bases: 4. The CDR3 here is CSVEGQGAFDTQYF. Written as DNA, the CDR3 is TGCAGCGTTGAGGGACAGGGGGCGTTCGATACGCAGTATTTT.

This chain uses TRBV4-1 with TRBJ2-1, with D hard to call. Trimming stripped 3 bases from V and 7 bases from J, with 10 bases between. This CDR3 contains 13 residues. Germline V gene sequence: CDR1 MGHRA, CDR2 YSYEKL. The CDR3 nucleotides are TGCGCCAGCAGCCACCCCCTTAGGAATGAGCAGTTCTTC. Protein: CASSHPLRNEQFF.